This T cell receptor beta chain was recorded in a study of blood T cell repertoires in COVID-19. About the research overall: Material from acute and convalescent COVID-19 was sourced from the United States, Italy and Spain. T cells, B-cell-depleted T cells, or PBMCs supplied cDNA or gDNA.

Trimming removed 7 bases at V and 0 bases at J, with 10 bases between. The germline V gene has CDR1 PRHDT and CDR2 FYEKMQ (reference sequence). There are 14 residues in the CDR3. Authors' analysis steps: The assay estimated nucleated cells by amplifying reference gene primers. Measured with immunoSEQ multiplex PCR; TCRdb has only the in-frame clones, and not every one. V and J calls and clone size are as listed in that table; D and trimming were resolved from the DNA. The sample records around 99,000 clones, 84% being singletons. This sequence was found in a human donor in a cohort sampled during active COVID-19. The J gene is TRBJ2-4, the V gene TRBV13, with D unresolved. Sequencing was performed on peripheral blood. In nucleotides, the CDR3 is TGTGCCAGCAATAAACTTCTAGCCAAAAACATTCAGTACTTC. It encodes CASNKLLAKNIQYF.